The 11 T cell receptor beta chains presented below share a single source sample, sequenced in a study of blood T cell repertoires in COVID-19. Sequencing used immunoSEQ multiplex PCR; TCRdb keeps in-frame clones, though not all of them. The sample lists about 81,000 clones, 89% occurring once. The source material was peripheral blood. The receptors stem from a man aged 65-85 years with active or convalescent COVID-19.

The V call is TRBV27, the J call TRBJ2-7, with 9 bases matching TRBD1. There are 15 residues in the CDR3. V shed 5 bases, J shed 1 base, and the junction held 6 bases outside the gene matches. Germline V gives CDR1 MNHEY, CDR2 SMNVEV (reference sequence). CDR3 sequence: CASSNHRGRSYEQYF. The CDR3 bases are TGTGCCAGCAGTAACCACAGGGGGCGATCCTACGAGCAGTACTTC.

The chain couples TRBV24-1 to TRBJ1-1; no clear D. CDR1 and CDR2 (germline): KGHDR, SFDVKD. The V end lost 9 bases, the J end lost 4 bases, and 14 bases lay between the germline ends. This CDR3 has 13 residues. The CDR3 protein is CATRRAAGTEAFF. The CDR3 DNA follows: TGTGCCACCCGTCGGGCGGCGGGCACTGAAGCTTTCTTT.

J is TRBJ2-1 and V is TRBV27; maybe TRBD2 (6 bases). Trimming pared 6 bases from V and 0 bases from J, leaving 15 bases between. The V gene's germline CDR1 is MNHEY and CDR2 SMNVEV (reference sequence). This CDR3 is built from 16 residues. In DNA, the CDR3 is TGTGCCAGCAGCGGGAGCGGGTTAGGCTCCTACAATGAGCAGTTCTTC. This translates into CASSGSGLGSYNEQFF.

The rearrangement uses TRBV5-1 and TRBJ1-1, with a weak D call TRBD1 (6 bases). The germline CDR1 and CDR2 sequences are SGHRS and YFSETQ. This CDR3 is 15 amino acids long. Between the trimmed V and J ends, which lost 0 bases and 0 bases, there was a span of 9 bases. The CDR3 sequence is CASSLVPGVNTEAFF. The DNA for the CDR3 is TGCGCCAGCAGCTTGGTTCCAGGGGTGAACACTGAAGCTTTCTTT.

The chain carries TRBV5-1 and TRBJ1-4, with D perhaps TRBD1 (6 bases). The CDR3 loop spans 15 amino acids. Deletions cut 0 bases from V and 8 bases from J, with 14 bases between. Per germline, CDR1 SGHRS and CDR2 YFSETQ. CDR3 DNA: TGCGCCAGCAGCTTGGAGGTCAGGGGTAGAGAAAAACTGTTTTTT. Translated: CASSLEVRGREKLFF.

The J gene is TRBJ2-2, the V gene TRBV5-1; 7 positions match TRBD1. The trim removed 4 bases at V and 0 bases at J, leaving 3 bases unmatched. The CDR3 is 15 residues long. Looked up from germline, CDR1 is SGHRS and CDR2 is YFSETQ. The CDR3 DNA follows: TGCGCCAGCAGCCTAGGGGGCACGAACACCGGGGAGCTGTTTTTT. This encodes CASSLGGTNTGELFF.

This clone was detected a few times. The rearrangement joins TRBV21-1 to TRBJ1-1. TRBV21-1 is a listed pseudogene. This CDR3 is 17 amino acids long. CDR3 sequence: CASSTPAGGRMNTEAFF. CDR3 nucleotide sequence: TGTGCCAGCAGCACCCCTGCGGGCGGCCGGATGAACACTGAAGCTTTCTTT.

The gene calls are TRBV6-6 and TRBJ1-3; D gene unclear. The V gene's germline CDR1 is MNHNY and CDR2 SVGAGI (reference sequence). V was pared by 7 bases and J by 2 bases, with 18 bases between. The CDR3 is made up of 16 amino acids. The CDR3 region has the DNA TGTGCCAGCACCGCCGGGTCGGGATTTACTGGAAACACCATATATTTT. This encodes CASTAGSGFTGNTIYF.

The V and J genes are TRBV7-2 and TRBJ2-7, with D perhaps matching TRBD2 (5 bases). This CDR3 region has 12 residues. V was cut by 5 bases and J by 3 bases, with 8 bases left in between. Germline CDR1 and CDR2: SGHTA and FQGNSA. CDR3 sequence: CASSPDYYEQYF. The DNA for the CDR3 is TGTGCCAGCAGCCCAGACTACTACGAGCAGTACTTC.

The rearrangement joins TRBV28 to TRBJ1-2; no definite D call. There are 15 residues in the CDR3. Germline V gene data show CDR1 as MDHEN and CDR2 as SYDVKM. Trimming removed 5 bases from V and 2 bases from J, with 15 bases in between. CDR3 nucleotide sequence: TGTGCCAGCAGTCTTGAGATAGAACCAAACTATGGCTACACCTTC. Protein: CASSLEIEPNYGYTF.

The chain recombines TRBV4-1 with TRBJ1-5; the D gene is possibly TRBD1 (5 bases). V lost 6 bases to trimming and J lost 6 bases, with 18 bases between them. Germline lookup yields CDR1 MGHRA and CDR2 YSYEKL. This CDR3 is 15 amino acids long. Written as DNA, the CDR3 is TGCGCCAGCAGGCCCAGCGGGCAGGGCGCTCAGCCCCAGCATTTT. This codes for CASRPSGQGAQPQHF.